The 32 T cell receptor beta chains below come from one sample, sequenced in a study of regulatory T cells in long-lasting Graves disease. Time point described: newly diagnosed GD, antithyroid drugs for less than 3 months. PBMC-derived RNA was used for the TCR library. TCR beta libraries were built with iRepertoire HTBI primers and Arm-PCR of CDR3 regions. TCRdb re-called the multiplex PCR reads through MiXCR, storing one row per CDR3 protein. The sample shows some 320,000 distinct CDR3 sequences, about 18% of them seen only once. Source: peripheral blood mononuclear cells (PBMCs), taken at new diagnosis, from a patient treated with antithyroid drugs. Receptors originate from a female donor with Graves disease.

This clonotype came up many times. The rearrangement joins TRBV30 to TRBJ2-7; TRBD1 matches 8 bases. CDR1 and CDR2 (germline): GTSNPN, SVGIG (reference sequence). The CDR3 consists of 14 residues. Unmatched junction bases numbered 3, after V lost 0 bases and J lost 2 bases. CDR3 in amino acids: CAWSVLQGAYEQYF. In DNA, the CDR3 is TGTGCCTGGAGTGTACTACAGGGGGCCTACGAGCAGTACTTC.

This clonotype has at least ten counts. This chain uses TRBV28 with TRBJ1-1; 8 nucleotides line up with TRBD1. Germline V gene lookup returns CDR1 MDHEN and CDR2 SYDVKM. This CDR3 contains 14 residues. Unmatched junction bases numbered 6, after V lost 4 bases and J lost 5 bases. The CDR3 protein is CASSWGQAGTEAFF. The CDR3 coding sequence is TGTGCCAGCAGTTGGGGACAGGCCGGAACTGAAGCTTTCTTT.

This clonotype was found many times. The V gene is TRBV6-1, the J gene TRBJ2-7; TRBD2 agrees at 7 bases. Unmatched junction bases numbered 5, after V lost 4 bases and J lost 2 bases. The CDR3 runs to 14 residues. Germline V lookup: CDR1 MNHNS, CDR2 SASEGT. The CDR3 loop is CASSAAGTTYEQYF. The CDR3 bases are TGTGCCAGCAGTGCCGCCGGGACTACCTACGAGCAGTACTTC.

This clonotype showed up just a few times. The rearrangement joins TRBV6-1 to TRBJ1-5; 10 positions agree with TRBD1. The CDR3 consists of 13 residues. From germline, CDR1 is MNHNS and CDR2 SASEGT. Trimming at V came to 8 bases and at J to 5 bases, leaving 3 bases not matched to a gene. The CDR3 spells CASRQGADQPQHF. DNA for the CDR3: TGTGCCAGCCGACAGGGGGCGGATCAGCCCCAGCATTTT.

The chain is built from TRBV11-2 and TRBJ2-6; no definite D call. The CDR3 is made up of 19 amino acids. CDR1 SGHAT and CDR2 FQNNGV come from the germline V gene. Trimming stripped 5 bases from V and 0 bases from J, with 20 bases between. CDR3 DNA sequence: TGTGCCAGCAGCCTTAGAATGGGCTTCGAGCTCTCTGGGGCCAACGTCCTGACTTTC. Protein sequence: CASSLRMGFELSGANVLTF.

This clonotype was seen at least ten times. The gene calls are TRBV6-2 or TRBV6-3 and TRBJ2-1; D gene uncertain. Germline loops: CDR1 MNHEY, CDR2 SVGEGT. This CDR3 spans 12 amino acids. Trimming took off 0 bases at V and 8 bases at J, with 5 bases between the two ends. The CDR3 here is CASSYSIDEQFF. CDR3 DNA sequence: TGTGCCAGCAGTTACTCGATCGATGAGCAGTTCTTC.

This clonotype was observed a single time. This may be a read error, as it is one base from a much larger clone. This chain links TRBV27 with TRBJ2-1; TRBD2 is a possible D gene (7 bases). Trimming took off 3 bases at V and 6 bases at J, with 12 bases between the two ends. CDR3 length: 14 amino acids. CDR1 and CDR2 from the germline V gene are MNHEY and SMNVEV (reference sequence). CDR3 sequence reads: CASSFRGGLNEQFF. As DNA, the CDR3 is TGTGCCAGCAGTTTTCGCGGGGGCCTCAATGAGCAGTTCTTC.

This clonotype occurred many times. The rearrangement links TRBV28 to TRBJ1-2, with a tentative D call TRBD1 (6 bases). Germline V gene data show CDR1 as MDHEN and CDR2 as SYDVKM. The CDR3 is 14 residues long. V lost 5 bases and J 7 bases, leaving 17 bases between the germline ends. In nucleotides, the CDR3 is TGTGCCAGCAGTATTACCGGGACACACTCTGGCTACACCTTC. The encoded protein is CASSITGTHSGYTF.

In its sample, this clonotype was seen many times. The chain is built from TRBV9 and TRBJ2-1; D ambiguous. The CDR3 runs to 14 residues. CDR1 is SGDLS and CDR2 is YYNGEE in the germline V gene. Trimming pared 4 bases from V and 7 bases from J, leaving 15 bases between. The CDR3 loop reads CASSSAVELNEQFF. The CDR3 DNA reads TGTGCCAGCAGCTCAGCCGTGGAGTTGAATGAGCAGTTCTTC.

As to this clonotype: It may be a read error: a sequence one base away is much more abundant. As the CDR3 is not closed by the conserved phenylalanine or tryptophan, this likely results from a read error. The CDR3 sequence is CASSEGARGGYTL. CDR3 nucleotide sequence: TGTGCCAGTAGCGAGGGGGCGCGAGGCGGCTACACCCTC. The chain uses TRBV19 and TRBJ1-2, with 7 bases lining up with TRBD1. Per the germline V gene, CDR1 is LNHDA and CDR2 is SQIVND (reference sequence). This CDR3 is built from 13 residues. The ends lost 6 bases at V and 8 bases at J; junction bases unmatched: 9.

With regard to this clonotype: A much larger clone sits a single nucleotide away, making a read error possible. CDR3 DNA sequence: TGTGCCAGCAGCTTAGGACAGGGGGCGCTTTCACCCCTCCACTTT. Amino acid sequence: CASSLGQGALSPLHF. The rearrangement links TRBV7-9 to TRBJ1-6; 10 bases match TRBD1. Unmatched junction bases numbered 3, after V lost 1 base and J lost 9 bases. The CDR3 totals 15 residues. Germline values: CDR1 SEHNR, CDR2 FQNEAQ (reference sequence).

Note on this clonotype: Mismatch with germline at one junction end may stem from a read error. The chain is built from TRBV2 and TRBJ1-1; 8 nucleotides match TRBD1. The CDR3 consists of 14 residues. Germline values: CDR1 SNHLY, CDR2 FYNNEI. For the CDR3, the DNA is TGTGCCAGCGGTCTCCGGGACAGGAACACTGAAGCGTTCTTT. Its protein product is CASGLRDRNTEAFF.

This clonotype was seen more than once but under ten times. The chain uses TRBV19 and TRBJ2-3, with 8 bases identical to TRBD1. Germline V gene data show CDR1 as LNHDA and CDR2 as SQIVND (reference sequence). The V and J ends lost 5 bases and 5 bases, in that order; junction bases with no gene match: 9. There are 15 residues in the CDR3. Here the CDR3 reads CASSPLQGAEDTQYF. Written as DNA, the CDR3 is TGTGCCAGTAGTCCACTTCAGGGGGCCGAAGATACGCAGTATTTT.

The chain employs TRBV20-1 and TRBJ2-3; D uncertain. The CDR3 length is 14 residues. Germline-derived CDR1 and CDR2 are DFQATT and SNEGSKA (reference sequence). Trimming cost V 3 bases and J 0 bases, with 10 bases left between them. The CDR3 is CSASEHPSTDTQYF. DNA of the CDR3: TGCAGTGCTAGTGAACATCCTAGCACAGATACGCAGTATTTT.

This clonotype was seen at least ten times. This chain connects TRBV20-1 to TRBJ2-7, with TRBD2 identical over 8 bases. Germline V gene lookup returns CDR1 DFQATT and CDR2 SNEGSKA (reference sequence). This CDR3 has 15 residues. V was clipped by 4 bases and J by 0 bases; unmatched bases: 8. Here the CDR3 DNA reads TGCAGTGCTATAAGCGGGAGTGACTACTCCTACGAGCAGTACTTC. Residues: CSAISGSDYSYEQYF.

The sample holds many counts of this clonotype. This sequence joins TRBV7-2 and TRBJ1-5, with D unresolved. CDR1 is SGHTA, CDR2 FQGNSA, per germline. Trimming removed 4 bases from V and 3 bases from J, with 22 bases in between. This CDR3 spans 18 amino acids. The CDR3 bases are TGTGCCAGCAGCTCCTTTGGACGGATCGGCTCCTTCAATCAGCCCCAGCATTTT. It yields the protein CASSSFGRIGSFNQPQHF.

The chain is built from TRBV7-8 and TRBJ2-1; perhaps TRBD2 as D (5 bases). Germline assignment: CDR1 SGHVS and CDR2 FQNEAQ. The ends were cut back, 5 bases at V and 9 bases at J, with 14 bases in the middle. The CDR3 loop spans 13 amino acids. CDR3: CASSPTTRGEQFF. The CDR3 bases are TGTGCCAGCAGCCCGACTACTCGGGGTGAGCAGTTCTTC.

This clonotype showed up just a few times. The chain employs TRBV6-1 and TRBJ1-5, with 7 bases matching TRBD1. The CDR3 sequence is 13 residues long. V was clipped by 6 bases and J by 6 bases; unmatched bases: 5. Germline V gene sequence: CDR1 MNHNS, CDR2 SASEGT. The CDR3 reads CASSRDSFQPQHF. The CDR3 nucleotides are TGTGCCAGCAGCCGGGACAGCTTTCAGCCCCAGCATTTT.

This clonotype was seen at least ten times. The chain employs TRBV12-3 or TRBV12-4 and TRBJ1-1, with D possibly matching TRBD1 (5 bases). V was shortened by 5 bases and J by 2 bases, with 18 bases between the two germline ends. This CDR3 has 16 residues. The CDR3 nucleotides are TGTGCCAGCAGTCCCATCGTCCGGGGGGGAAACACTGAAGCTTTCTTT. This sequence encodes CASSPIVRGGNTEAFF.

This clonotype was found many times. The chain has TRBV30 and TRBJ1-5; D is undetermined. The length of the CDR3 is 13 residues. Germline V gene data show CDR1 as GTSNPN and CDR2 as SVGIG (reference sequence). Trimming removed 1 base from V and 7 bases from J, with 11 bases in between. The CDR3 region has the DNA TGTGCCTGGAGTGGGCTTCTTGGGCAGCCCCAGCATTTT. As protein: CAWSGLLGQPQHF.

V gene TRBV10-3 combines with J gene TRBJ1-5; the D is unclear. V lost 4 bases and J lost 0, with 7 bases in between. CDR3 length: 14 amino acids. The germline CDR1 and CDR2 sequences are ENHRY and SYGVKD. CDR3 sequence reads: CAISAGYSNQPQHF. The CDR3 DNA follows: TGTGCCATCAGTGCAGGTTATAGCAATCAGCCCCAGCATTTT.

In the case of this clonotype: The junction and the germline gene differ at one end; a read error may be behind it. This sequence joins TRBV11-3 and TRBJ2-2; 11 bases match TRBD2. Germline CDR1 reads SGHNT; CDR2 reads YENEEA. This CDR3 is built from 15 residues. The CDR3 DNA follows: TGTGCCAGCAGCCCCGGGACTAGCGGCACCGGGGAGCCGTTTTTT. It encodes CASSPGTSGTGEPFF.

This clonotype occurred many times. CDR3 amino acids: CASSPPDGNTIYF. The CDR3 nucleotides are TGCGCCAGCAGCCCCCCTGATGGAAACACCATATATTTT. The genes are TRBV5-1 and TRBJ1-3; no clear D. Trimming took off 4 bases at V and 3 bases at J, with 8 bases between the two ends. Germline loops: CDR1 SGHRS, CDR2 YFSETQ. CDR3 length: 13 amino acids.

This clonotype was detected ten times or more. V and J are TRBV20-1 and TRBJ2-7, with 11 nucleotides matching TRBD2. This CDR3 has 15 amino acids. From germline, CDR1 is DFQATT and CDR2 SNEGSKA (reference sequence). The trim removed 1 base at V and 4 bases at J, leaving 6 bases unmatched. CDR3 residues: CSARVLAGGPYEQYF. The CDR3 DNA is TGCAGTGCTAGAGTCTTAGCGGGAGGGCCGTACGAGCAGTACTTC.

Notes on this clonotype: It is likely a read error: a sequence one base away is far more abundant. This sequence joins TRBV6-2 or TRBV6-3 and TRBJ2-3; D is ambiguous. The J call may be in error: the DNA end matches TRBJ2-7 better. This CDR3 has 13 amino acids. Per the germline V gene, CDR1 is MNHEY and CDR2 is SVGEGT. The CDR3 bases are TGTGCCAGCGGTCCCGACTCTACCTACGAGCAGTACTTC. Translating gives CASGPDSTYEQYF.

This clonotype was seen repeatedly, ten times or more. The chain is built from TRBV20-1 and TRBJ2-1, with unresolved D. This CDR3 comprises 11 residues. Germline values: CDR1 DFQATT, CDR2 SNEGSKA (reference sequence). V lost 2 bases, J lost 7 bases, and 6 bases lay in between. The CDR3 region has the DNA TGCAGTGCTAGAATGCCTAATGAGCAGTTCTTC. Protein: CSARMPNEQFF.

This clonotype came up many times. The genes are TRBV12-3 or TRBV12-4 and TRBJ2-3; D unclear. The CDR3 extends over 13 amino acids. The ends were cut back, 2 bases at V and 10 bases at J, with 13 bases in the middle. The CDR3 reads CASSLPPLGAQYF. Written as DNA, the CDR3 is TGTGCCAGCAGTTTACCCCCGCTAGGAGCGCAGTATTTT.

This clonotype has at least ten counts. This rearrangement joins TRBV20-1 to TRBJ2-1; 8 bases are shared with TRBD2. Germline V CDR1 and CDR2: DFQATT, SNEGSKA (reference sequence). V was pared by 2 bases and J by 0 bases, with 6 bases of the junction left unmatched. The length of the CDR3 is 16 residues. CDR3 DNA: TGCAGTGCTAGACCGGGAGGGGGACCCTCCTACAATGAGCAGTTCTTC. Its protein product is CSARPGGGPSYNEQFF.

This clonotype was recorded at least ten times. The chain couples TRBV4-1 to TRBJ1-4; D possibly corresponds to TRBD1 (5 bases). Trimming removed 1 base from V and 2 bases from J, with 11 bases in between. Looked up from germline, CDR1 is MGHRA and CDR2 is YSYEKL. This CDR3 is built from 16 residues. The CDR3 region is CASSQVGRATNEKLFF. CDR3 DNA: TGCGCCAGCAGCCAAGTGGGCAGGGCGACTAATGAAAAACTGTTTTTT.

Ten or more counts support this clonotype. The chain joins TRBV5-5 to TRBJ2-7; D remains ambiguous. This CDR3 contains 13 residues. The ends were cut back, 1 base at V and 4 bases at J, with 9 bases in the middle. Germline CDR1 SGHKS, CDR2 YYEKEE (reference sequence). The CDR3 reads CASSLTAFYEQYF. CDR3 in DNA: TGTGCCAGCAGCTTGACAGCCTTTTACGAGCAGTACTTC. The full variable domain, in which reference TRBV5-5 and TRBJ2-7 provide the parts outside the CDR3, is DAGVTQSPTHLIKTRGQQVTLRCSPISGHKSVSWYQQVLGQGPQFIFQYYEKEERGRGNFPDRFSARQFPNYSSELNVNALLLGDSALYLCASSLTAFYEQYFGPGTRLTVT.

This chain's CDR3 is CASTPGGVPDTQYF. CDR3 sequence (DNA): TGTGCCAGCACTCCCGGGGGGGTCCCAGATACGCAGTATTTT. The V call is TRBV5-4, the J call TRBJ2-3; the match to TRBD2 covers 8 bases. The CDR3 is 14 residues long. V lost 6 bases, J lost 4 bases, and 7 bases stayed unmatched. CDR1 is SGHNT and CDR2 is YYREEE in the germline V gene (reference sequence). The entire variable domain, with the rest obtained from reference TRBV5-4 and TRBJ2-3, is as follows: ETGVTQSPTHLIKTRGQQVTLRCSSQSGHNTVSWYQQALGQGPQFIFQYYREEENGRGNFPPRFSGLQFPNYSSELNVNALELDDSALYLCASTPGGVPDTQYFGPGTRLTVL.

In this sample, this clonotype turned up many times. The chain employs TRBV24-1 and TRBJ1-5; D possibly corresponds to TRBD1 (5 bases). CDR1 is KGHDR and CDR2 is SFDVKD in the germline V gene. Trimming shortened V by 7 bases and J by 7 bases, and 13 bases separated the two germline ends. The CDR3 length is 13 residues. As DNA, the CDR3 is TGTGCCACCAGCGCGGCGGGGCTACAGCCCCAGCATTTT. It translates to CATSAAGLQPQHF.